The 13 T cell receptor beta chains listed next were all sequenced from one sample in a study of blood T cell repertoires in COVID-19. The data were produced by immunoSEQ multiplex PCR, yet TCRdb's version contains in-frame clones alone and is incomplete. Among 110,000 to 150,000 clones listed, 75% to 90% were seen once. The sequenced material came from peripheral blood. Receptors were obtained from a human donor in a cohort sampled during active COVID-19.

The chain recombines TRBV3-1 (or the pseudogene TRBV3-2) with TRBJ1-6; D is ambiguous. This CDR3 contains 16 residues. Germline assignment: CDR1 LGHDT and CDR2 YNNKEL (reference sequence). V was shortened by 1 base and J by 7 bases, with 14 bases between the two germline ends. The CDR3 DNA is TGTGCCAGCAGCCAAGCCTCCGGTAGGAGGAATTCACCCCTCCACTTT. Protein product: CASSQASGRRNSPLHF.

The chain employs TRBV4-3 and TRBJ2-3; the match to TRBD2 covers 9 bases. The V and J ends lost 4 bases and 0 bases, in that order; junction bases with no gene match: 5. The CDR3 length is 16 residues. CDR1 LGHNA and CDR2 YSLEER come from the germline V gene. The CDR3 loop reads CASSRGTSISTDTQYF. DNA of the CDR3: TGCGCCAGCAGCCGGGGGACTAGCATTAGCACAGATACGCAGTATTTT.

This clone was seen once. The rearrangement links TRBV30 to TRBJ1-1; 10 nucleotides align to TRBD1. The ends lost 0 bases at V and 4 bases at J; junction bases unmatched: 11. This CDR3 contains 17 residues. In germline, CDR1 is GTSNPN, CDR2 SVGIG (reference sequence). The CDR3 region is CAWSVTGGWGRGTEAFF. For the CDR3, the DNA is TGTGCCTGGAGTGTGACAGGGGGCTGGGGCCGGGGCACTGAAGCTTTCTTT.

The genes are TRBV12-3 or TRBV12-4 and TRBJ2-1, with D possibly being TRBD1 (6 bases). V lost 5 bases and J 10 bases, leaving 15 bases between the germline ends. The CDR3 has 13 amino acids. CDR3 in DNA: TGTGCCAGCAGTACACAGGGATCGGAGGAGCAGTTCTTC. Its protein is CASSTQGSEEQFF.

The rearrangement uses TRBV27 and TRBJ2-7; no reliable D call. Trimming removed 6 bases at V and 5 bases at J, with 14 bases between. The CDR3 is made up of 13 amino acids. The V gene's germline CDR1 is MNHEY and CDR2 SMNVEV (reference sequence). The CDR3 spells CASRSRLENEQYV. The CDR3 nucleotides read TGTGCCAGCAGAAGTCGACTTGAGAACGAGCAGTACGTC.

The chain is built from TRBV5-6 and TRBJ2-7; 7 nucleotides align to TRBD1. This CDR3 has 14 residues. CDR1 is SGHDT and CDR2 is YYEEEE in the germline V gene. Trimming removed 6 bases from V and 2 bases from J; junction bases left unmatched: 8. DNA of the CDR3: TGTGCCAGCACAGGGGGACCGGGTACCTACGAGCAGTACTTC. As protein: CASTGGPGTYEQYF. The full variable domain, rest sourced from reference TRBV5-6 and TRBJ2-7, is DAGVTQSPTHLIKTRGQQVTLRCSPKSGHDTVSWYQQALGQGPQFIFQYYEEEERQRGNFPDRFSGHQFPNYSSELNVNALLLGDSALYLCASTGGPGTYEQYFGPGTRLTVT.

The chain uses TRBV19 and TRBJ1-2; 9 bases fit TRBD1. V lost 5 bases, J lost 7 bases, and 11 bases stayed unmatched. Germline V lookup: CDR1 LNHDA, CDR2 SQIVND (reference sequence). This CDR3 contains 15 residues. CDR3 DNA: TGTGCCAGTAGTGGAGGGGACAGGGTTATCGTTGGCTACACCTTC. It translates to CASSGGDRVIVGYTF.

The V gene is TRBV5-5, the J gene TRBJ2-1; no clear D gene. CDR3 size: 15 residues. Germline-derived CDR1 and CDR2 are SGHKS and YYEKEE (reference sequence). The V and J ends lost 0 bases and 4 bases respectively, with 11 bases between them. CDR3 sequence reads: CASSLDGSRYNEQFF. The CDR3 region has the DNA TGTGCCAGCAGCTTGGATGGTTCGAGGTACAATGAGCAGTTCTTC.

This chain uses TRBV19 with TRBJ2-7; TRBD2 is a possible D gene (6 bases). Deletions cut 3 bases from V and 7 bases from J, with 13 bases between. CDR1 LNHDA and CDR2 SQIVND come from the germline V gene (reference sequence). This CDR3 contains 13 residues. CDR3 region: CASSMTQGGEQYV. The DNA for the CDR3 is TGTGCCAGTAGTATGACGCAGGGAGGAGAGCAGTACGTC.

This chain uses TRBV6-2 or TRBV6-3 with TRBJ2-1; TRBD2 agrees at 13 bases. This CDR3 region has 15 residues. Losses at the gene ends were 5 bases for V and 8 bases for J; bases not matched to a gene: 6. Germline CDR1 MNHEY, CDR2 SVGEGT. CDR3 sequence reads: CASSGGLAGRDEQFF. CDR3 in DNA: TGTGCCAGCAGTGGGGGACTAGCGGGGAGGGATGAGCAGTTCTTC.

The genes are TRBV4-3 and TRBJ1-4; no definite D call. The ends were cut back, 0 bases at V and 6 bases at J, with 8 bases in the middle. The germline CDR1 and CDR2 sequences are LGHNA and YSLEER. The CDR3 spans 14 residues. The CDR3 DNA sequence: TGCGCCAGCAGCCAAGATAGTTCGGATGAAAAACTGTTTTTT. As protein: CASSQDSSDEKLFF.

The genes are TRBV19 and TRBJ1-6, with D possibly matching TRBD1 (6 bases). V lost 7 bases and J 12 bases, leaving 19 bases between the germline ends. Germline V gene sequence: CDR1 LNHDA, CDR2 SQIVND (reference sequence). The CDR3 has 14 amino acids. As DNA, the CDR3 is TGTGCCAGTACCTCGACAGGAGGGGGGGGACCCCTCCACTTT. This translates into CASTSTGGGGPLHF.

The gene calls are TRBV19 and TRBJ1-5; 9 nucleotides line up with TRBD1. J lost 4 bases, V lost 5 bases, and 6 bases had no gene match. Germline CDR1 LNHDA, CDR2 SQIVND (reference sequence). CDR3 length equals 15 residues. The CDR3 sequence is CASSVRDRANQPQHF. CDR3 bases: TGTGCCAGTAGTGTCCGGGACAGGGCAAATCAGCCCCAGCATTTT.